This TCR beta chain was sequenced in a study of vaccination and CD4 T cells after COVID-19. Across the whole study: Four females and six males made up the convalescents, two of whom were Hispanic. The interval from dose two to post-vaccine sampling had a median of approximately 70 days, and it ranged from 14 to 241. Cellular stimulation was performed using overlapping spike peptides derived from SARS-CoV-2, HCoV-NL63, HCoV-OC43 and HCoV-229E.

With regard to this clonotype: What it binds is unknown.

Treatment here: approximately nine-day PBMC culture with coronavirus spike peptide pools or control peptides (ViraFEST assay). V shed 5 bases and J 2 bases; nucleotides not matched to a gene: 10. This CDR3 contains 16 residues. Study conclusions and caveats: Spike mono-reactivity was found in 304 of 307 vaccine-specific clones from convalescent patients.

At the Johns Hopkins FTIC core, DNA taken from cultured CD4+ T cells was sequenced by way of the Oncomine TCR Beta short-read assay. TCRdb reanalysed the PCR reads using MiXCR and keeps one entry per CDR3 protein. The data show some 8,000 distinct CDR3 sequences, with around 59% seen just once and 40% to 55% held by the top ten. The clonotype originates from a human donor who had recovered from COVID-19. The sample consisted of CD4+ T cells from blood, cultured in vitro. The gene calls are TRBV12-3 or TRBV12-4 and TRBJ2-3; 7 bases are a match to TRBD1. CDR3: CASSSRQGSPTDTQYF. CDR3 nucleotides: TGTGCCAGCAGTAGTCGACAGGGTTCACCCACAGATACGCAGTATTTT.